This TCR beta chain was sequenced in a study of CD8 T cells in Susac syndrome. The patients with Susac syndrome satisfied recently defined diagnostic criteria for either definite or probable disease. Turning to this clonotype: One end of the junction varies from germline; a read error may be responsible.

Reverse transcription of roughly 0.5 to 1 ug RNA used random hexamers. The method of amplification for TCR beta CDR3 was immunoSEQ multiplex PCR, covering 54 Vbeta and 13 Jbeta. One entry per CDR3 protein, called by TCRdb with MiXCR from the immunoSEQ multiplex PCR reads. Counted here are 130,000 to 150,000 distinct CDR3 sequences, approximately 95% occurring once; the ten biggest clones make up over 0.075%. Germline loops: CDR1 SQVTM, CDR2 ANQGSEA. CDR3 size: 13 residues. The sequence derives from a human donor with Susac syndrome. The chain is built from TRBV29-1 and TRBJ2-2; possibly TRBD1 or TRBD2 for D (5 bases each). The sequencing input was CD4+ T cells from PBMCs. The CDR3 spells CSVSWGNPGELFF. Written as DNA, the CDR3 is TGCAGCGTTTCGTGGGGGAACCCCGGGGAGCTGTTTTTT.